The 10 T cell receptor beta chains below come from one sample, sequenced in a study of PD-L1 blockade in urothelial cancer. As to time point: peripheral blood 6 weeks after treatment start. Only in-frame clones appear in the TCRdb table, and some are missing; sequencing was by immunoSEQ multiplex PCR. Of about 50,000 clones in the sample, about 86% are singletons; the top ten hold 10%. Here the sequenced sample was PBMCs, taken around atezolizumab (anti-PD-L1) treatment. The receptors derive from a man in his 60s with urothelial cancer.

This clone was found once. The rearrangement uses TRBV6-1 and TRBJ2-3, with D unresolved. Germline values: CDR1 MNHNS, CDR2 SASEGT. V lost 2 bases, J lost 2 bases, and 14 bases lay in between. CDR3 length equals 16 residues. The CDR3 nucleotides read TGTGCCAGCAGTGAATACCACAGTCCGATCACAGATACGCAGTATTTT. Its translation is CASSEYHSPITDTQYF.

The rearrangement uses TRBV11-3 and TRBJ1-1; 7 nucleotides match TRBD1. J gave up 8 bases and V 1 base, and 10 bases lay outside the gene matches. This CDR3 contains 15 residues. Germline V gene lookup returns CDR1 SGHNT and CDR2 YENEEA. DNA for the CDR3: TGTGCCAGCAGCTTAGCCGGGGGGGCACAGGGGGAAGCTTTCTTT. This codes for CASSLAGGAQGEAFF.

J is TRBJ1-5 and V is TRBV28; the match to TRBD1 covers 8 bases. This CDR3 is built from 16 residues. Germline lookup yields CDR1 MDHEN and CDR2 SYDVKM. V gave up 5 bases and J gave up 0 bases; unmatched junction bases: 6. DNA of the CDR3: TGTGCCAGCAGTACATACCAGGGGGCTAGCAATCAGCCCCAGCATTTT. Amino acid sequence: CASSTYQGASNQPQHF.

V usage is TRBV18 and J usage is TRBJ1-1, with 7 bases identical to TRBD1. This CDR3 contains 15 residues. From germline, CDR1 is KGHSH and CDR2 LQKENI. Trimming at V came to 2 bases and at J to 0 bases, leaving 3 bases not matched to a gene. CDR3: CASSPRQGMNTEAFF. CDR3 DNA sequence: TGTGCCAGCTCACCAAGACAGGGCATGAACACTGAAGCTTTCTTT.

The chain couples TRBV27 to TRBJ2-2, with 9 positions matching TRBD1. The ends lost 4 bases at V and 6 bases at J; junction bases unmatched: 12. CDR1 and CDR2 from the germline V gene are MNHEY and SMNVEV (reference sequence). CDR3 size: 17 residues. Here the CDR3 DNA reads TGTGCCAGCAGTTGGTCACTCGGGACAGGGAGGGCCGGGGAGCTGTTTTTT. Translation: CASSWSLGTGRAGELFF.

The rearrangement links TRBV9 to TRBJ2-3, with D possibly matching TRBD2 (6 bases). V was trimmed by 3 bases and J by 4 bases, leaving 6 bases between them. Germline V lookup: CDR1 SGDLS, CDR2 YYNGEE. The CDR3 has 12 residues. The CDR3 DNA reads TGTGCCAGCAGCGGACTAGCAGATACGCAGTATTTT. Translating it yields CASSGLADTQYF.

The table lists this clone with a few counts. This sequence joins TRBV30 and TRBJ1-2; maybe TRBD1 (5 bases). The V gene's germline CDR1 is GTSNPN and CDR2 SVGIG (reference sequence). Trimming took 5 bases from V and 4 from J, leaving 14 bases between them. The length of the CDR3 is 13 residues. CDR3 nucleotides: TGTGCCTGGCTTCCGCAGGGCCTCTATGGCTACACCTTC. This translates into CAWLPQGLYGYTF.

The chain uses TRBV5-4 and TRBJ2-6; 7 bases are shared with TRBD2. Germline loops: CDR1 SGHNT, CDR2 YYREEE (reference sequence). CDR3 length: 16 residues. Unmatched junction bases numbered 11, after V lost 7 bases and J lost 4 bases. The CDR3 loop reads CASRRGRESGANVLTF. For the CDR3, the DNA is TGTGCCAGCCGCCGGGGGAGGGAGTCCGGGGCCAACGTCCTGACTTTC.

The genes are TRBV14 and TRBJ2-7; 10 nucleotides agree with TRBD1. This CDR3 comprises 16 residues. Trimming took 2 bases from V and 1 from J; bases not matched to a gene: 5. Per the germline V gene, CDR1 is SGHDN and CDR2 is FVKESK. The CDR3 reads CASSQLGTGVSYEQYF. Here the CDR3 DNA reads TGTGCCAGCAGCCAACTTGGGACAGGGGTATCCTACGAGCAGTACTTC.

The chain employs TRBV29-1 and TRBJ2-5; 7 bases map to TRBD1. The CDR3 consists of 13 residues. Germline CDR1 is SQVTM and CDR2 is ANQGSEA. Germline trimming cut 6 bases from V and 5 bases from J; bases unmatched to any gene: 9. Here the CDR3 DNA reads TGCAGCGTAAACAGGGGTGGTGCGGAGACCCAGTACTTC. Translation gives CSVNRGGAETQYF.